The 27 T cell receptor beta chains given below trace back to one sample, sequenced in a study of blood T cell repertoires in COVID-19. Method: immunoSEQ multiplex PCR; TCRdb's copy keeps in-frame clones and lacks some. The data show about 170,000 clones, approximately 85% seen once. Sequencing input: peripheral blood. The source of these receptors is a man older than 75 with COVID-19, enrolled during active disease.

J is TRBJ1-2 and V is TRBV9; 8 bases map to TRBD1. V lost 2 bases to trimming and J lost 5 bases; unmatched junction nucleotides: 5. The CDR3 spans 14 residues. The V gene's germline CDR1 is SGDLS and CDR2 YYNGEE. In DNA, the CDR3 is TGTGCCAGCAGCGTCTCAGGGGGCGGTTATGGCTACACCTTC. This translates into CASSVSGGGYGYTF.

CDR3 nucleotides: TGTGCCAGCCTCCGGGGGACTGGAAACACCATATATTTT. This translates into CASLRGTGNTIYF. This chain joins TRBV6-7 and TRBJ1-3; tentative D call: TRBD1 (5 bases). TRBV6-7 is known as an ORF, though its function is uncertain. V lost 8 bases, J lost 2 bases, and 10 bases lay in between. There are 13 residues in the CDR3.

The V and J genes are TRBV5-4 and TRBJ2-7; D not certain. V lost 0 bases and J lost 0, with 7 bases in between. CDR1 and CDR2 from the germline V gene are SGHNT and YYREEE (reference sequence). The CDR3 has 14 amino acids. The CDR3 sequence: CASSLVGSSYEQYF. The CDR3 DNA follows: TGTGCCAGCAGCTTGGTTGGCAGCTCCTACGAGCAGTACTTC.

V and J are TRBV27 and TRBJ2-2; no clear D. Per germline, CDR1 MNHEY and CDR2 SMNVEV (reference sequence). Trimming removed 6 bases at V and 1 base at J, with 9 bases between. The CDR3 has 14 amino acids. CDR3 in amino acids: CASRWAGNTGELFF. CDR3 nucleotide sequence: TGTGCCAGCAGGTGGGCAGGGAACACCGGGGAGCTGTTTTTT.

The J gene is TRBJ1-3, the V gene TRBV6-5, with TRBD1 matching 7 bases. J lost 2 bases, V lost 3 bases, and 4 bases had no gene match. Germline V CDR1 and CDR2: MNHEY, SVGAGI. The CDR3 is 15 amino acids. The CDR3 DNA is TGTGCCAGCAGTTATACTGACAGGGCTGGAAACACCATATATTTT. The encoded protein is CASSYTDRAGNTIYF.

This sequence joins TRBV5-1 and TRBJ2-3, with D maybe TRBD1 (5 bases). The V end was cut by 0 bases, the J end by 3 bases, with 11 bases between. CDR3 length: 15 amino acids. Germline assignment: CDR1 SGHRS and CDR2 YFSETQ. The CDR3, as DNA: TGCGCCAGCAGCTTGGGGACAATGGAGACAGATACGCAGTATTTT. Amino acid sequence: CASSLGTMETDTQYF.

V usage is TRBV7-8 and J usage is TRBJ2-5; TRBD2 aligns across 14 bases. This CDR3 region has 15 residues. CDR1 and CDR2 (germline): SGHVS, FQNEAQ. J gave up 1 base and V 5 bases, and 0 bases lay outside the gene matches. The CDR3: CASSGLAGGQETQYF. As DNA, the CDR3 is TGTGCCAGCAGCGGACTAGCGGGGGGCCAAGAGACCCAGTACTTC.

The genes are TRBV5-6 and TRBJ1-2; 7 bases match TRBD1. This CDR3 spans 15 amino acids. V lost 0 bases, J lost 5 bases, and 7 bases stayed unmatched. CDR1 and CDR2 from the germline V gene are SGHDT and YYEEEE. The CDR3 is CASSLVRQGGYGYTF. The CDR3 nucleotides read TGTGCCAGCAGCTTGGTTAGGCAGGGGGGTTATGGCTACACCTTC.

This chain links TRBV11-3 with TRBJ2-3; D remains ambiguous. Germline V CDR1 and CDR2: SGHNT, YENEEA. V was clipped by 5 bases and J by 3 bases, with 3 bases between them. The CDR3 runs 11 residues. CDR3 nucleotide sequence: TGTGCCAGCAGCCTGACAGATACGCAGTATTTT. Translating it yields CASSLTDTQYF.

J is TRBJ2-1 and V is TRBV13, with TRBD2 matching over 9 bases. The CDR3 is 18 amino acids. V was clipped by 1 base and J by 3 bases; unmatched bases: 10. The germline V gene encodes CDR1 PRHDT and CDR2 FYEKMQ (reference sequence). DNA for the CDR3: TGTGCCAGCAGCTTAGATTGGTACGGCGGGGGGGGCTACAATGAGCAGTTCTTC. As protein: CASSLDWYGGGGYNEQFF.

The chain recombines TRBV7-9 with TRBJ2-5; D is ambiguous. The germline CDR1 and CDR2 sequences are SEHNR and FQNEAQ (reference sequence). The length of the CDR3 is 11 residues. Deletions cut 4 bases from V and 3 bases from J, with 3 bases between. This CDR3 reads CASSSEETQYF. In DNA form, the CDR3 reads TGTGCCAGCAGCTCAGAAGAGACCCAGTACTTC. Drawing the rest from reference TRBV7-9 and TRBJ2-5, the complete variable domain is DTGVSQNPRHKITKRGQNVTFRCDPISEHNRLYWYRQTLGQGPEFLTYFQNEAQLEKSRLLSDRFSAERPKGSFSTLEIQRTEQGDSAMYLCASSSEETQYFGPGTRLLVL.

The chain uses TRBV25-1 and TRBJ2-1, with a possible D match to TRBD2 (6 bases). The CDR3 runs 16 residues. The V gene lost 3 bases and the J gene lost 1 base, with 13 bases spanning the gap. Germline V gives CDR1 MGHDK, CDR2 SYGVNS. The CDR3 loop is CASSDTQRASYNEQFF. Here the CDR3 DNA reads TGTGCCAGCAGTGATACCCAGCGGGCATCCTACAATGAGCAGTTCTTC.

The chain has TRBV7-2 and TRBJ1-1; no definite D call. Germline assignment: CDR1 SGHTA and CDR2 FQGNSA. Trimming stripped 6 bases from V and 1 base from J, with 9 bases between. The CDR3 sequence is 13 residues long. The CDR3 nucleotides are TGTGCCAGCAGGTTCCAGGCGAACACTGAAGCTTTCTTT. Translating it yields CASRFQANTEAFF. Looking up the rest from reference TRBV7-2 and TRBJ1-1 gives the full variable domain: GAGVSQSPSNKVTEKGKDVELRCDPISGHTALYWYRQSLGQGLEFLIYFQGNSAPDKSGLPSDRFSAERTGGSVSTLTIQRTQQEDSAVYLCASRFQANTEAFFGQGTRLTVV.

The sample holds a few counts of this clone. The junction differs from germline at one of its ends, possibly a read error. The CDR3 DNA is TGTGCCAGCAGTTTGGGGCTGACAGGGATTAATGAAAAACTGTTTTTT. Encoded protein: CASSLGLTGINEKLFF. The J gene is TRBJ1-4, the V gene TRBV5-5; 7 bases are a match to TRBD1. The CDR3 loop spans 16 amino acids. Germline assignment: CDR1 SGHKS and CDR2 YYEKEE (reference sequence).

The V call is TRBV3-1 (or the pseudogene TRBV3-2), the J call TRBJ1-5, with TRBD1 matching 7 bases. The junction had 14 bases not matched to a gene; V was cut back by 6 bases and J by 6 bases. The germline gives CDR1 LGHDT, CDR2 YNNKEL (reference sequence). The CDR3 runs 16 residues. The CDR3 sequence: CASSRGKGALGQPQHF. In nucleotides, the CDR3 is TGTGCCAGCAGTCGAGGGAAGGGGGCGCTGGGTCAGCCCCAGCATTTT.

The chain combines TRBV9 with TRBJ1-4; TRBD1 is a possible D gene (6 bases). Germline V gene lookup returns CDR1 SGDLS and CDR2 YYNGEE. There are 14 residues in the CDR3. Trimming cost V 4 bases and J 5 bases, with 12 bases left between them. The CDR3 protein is CASSFGDINEKLFF. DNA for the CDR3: TGTGCCAGCAGCTTCGGGGACATCAATGAAAAACTGTTTTTT. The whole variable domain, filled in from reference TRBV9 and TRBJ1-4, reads DSGVTQTPKHLITATGQRVTLRCSPRSGDLSVYWYQQSLDQGLQFLIQYYNGEERAKGNILERFSAQQFPDLHSELNLSSLELGDSALYFCASSFGDINEKLFFGSGTQLSVL.

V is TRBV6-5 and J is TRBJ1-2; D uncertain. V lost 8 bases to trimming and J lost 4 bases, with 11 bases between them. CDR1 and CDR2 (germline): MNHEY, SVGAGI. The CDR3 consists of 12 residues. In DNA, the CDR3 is TGTGCCAGCCGAGGCTCGGGCTATGGCTACACCTTC. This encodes CASRGSGYGYTF.

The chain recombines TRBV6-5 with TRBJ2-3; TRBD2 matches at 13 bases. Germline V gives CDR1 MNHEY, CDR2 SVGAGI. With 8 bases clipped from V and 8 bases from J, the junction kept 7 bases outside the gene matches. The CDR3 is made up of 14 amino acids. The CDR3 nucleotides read TGTGCCAGCGTACTAGCGGGGGGGCTTGGTACGCAGTATTTT. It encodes CASVLAGGLGTQYF.

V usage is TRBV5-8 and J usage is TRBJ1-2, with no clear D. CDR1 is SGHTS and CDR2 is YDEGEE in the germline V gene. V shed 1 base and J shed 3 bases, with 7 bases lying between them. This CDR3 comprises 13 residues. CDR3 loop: CASSLLTYYGYTF. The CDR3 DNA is TGTGCCAGCAGCTTGCTGACATACTATGGCTACACCTTC.

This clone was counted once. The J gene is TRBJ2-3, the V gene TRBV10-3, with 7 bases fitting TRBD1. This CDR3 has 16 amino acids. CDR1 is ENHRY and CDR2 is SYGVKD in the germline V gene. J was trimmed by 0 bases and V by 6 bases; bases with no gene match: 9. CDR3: CAIRGSTGPSTDTQYF. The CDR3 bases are TGTGCCATCAGGGGGTCGACAGGGCCTAGCACAGATACGCAGTATTTT.

The CDR3 loop reads CASILDELFTDTQYF. In DNA, the CDR3 is TGTGCCAGCATTCTAGACGAACTCTTCACAGATACGCAGTATTTT. The rearrangement links TRBV21-1 to TRBJ2-3; TRBD2 is the table's D call and was not checked against the DNA. TRBV21-1 corresponds to a pseudogene. This CDR3 comprises 15 residues.

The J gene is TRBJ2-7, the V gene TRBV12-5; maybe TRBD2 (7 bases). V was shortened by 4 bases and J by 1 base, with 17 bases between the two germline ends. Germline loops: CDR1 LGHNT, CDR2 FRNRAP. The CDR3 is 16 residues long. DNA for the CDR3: TGTGCTAGTGGTTCCTCGATGGAGGGGGGGTCCTACGAGCAGTACTTC. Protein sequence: CASGSSMEGGSYEQYF. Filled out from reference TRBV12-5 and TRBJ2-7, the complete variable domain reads DARVTQTPRHKVTEMGQEVTMRCQPILGHNTVFWYRQTMMQGLELLAYFRNRAPLDDSGMPKDRFSAEMPDATLATLKIQPSEPRDSAVYFCASGSSMEGGSYEQYFGPGTRLTVT.

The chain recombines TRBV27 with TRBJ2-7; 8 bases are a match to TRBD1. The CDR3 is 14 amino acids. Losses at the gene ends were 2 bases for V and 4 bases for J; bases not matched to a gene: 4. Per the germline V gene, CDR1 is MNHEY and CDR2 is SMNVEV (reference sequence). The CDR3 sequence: CASSLQWTGYEQYF. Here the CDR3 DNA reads TGTGCCAGCAGTTTACAGTGGACAGGGTACGAGCAGTACTTC.

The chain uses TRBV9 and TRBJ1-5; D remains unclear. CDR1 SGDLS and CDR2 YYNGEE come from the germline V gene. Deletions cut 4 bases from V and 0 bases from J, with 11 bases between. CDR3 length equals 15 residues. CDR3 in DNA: TGTGCCAGCAGCCCTGCCGCGTATAGCAATCAGCCCCAGCATTTT. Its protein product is CASSPAAYSNQPQHF.

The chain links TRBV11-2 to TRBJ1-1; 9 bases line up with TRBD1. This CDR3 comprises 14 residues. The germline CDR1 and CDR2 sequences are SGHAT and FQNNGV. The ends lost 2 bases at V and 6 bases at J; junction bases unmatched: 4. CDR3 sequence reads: CASSLLTGGAEAFF. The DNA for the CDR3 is TGTGCCAGCAGCTTATTGACAGGGGGGGCTGAAGCTTTCTTT. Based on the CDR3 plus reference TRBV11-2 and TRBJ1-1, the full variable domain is EAGVAQSPRYKIIEKRQSVAFWCNPISGHATLYWYQQILGQGPKLLIQFQNNGVVDDSQLPKDRFSAERLKGVDSTLKIQPAKLEDSAVYLCASSLLTGGAEAFFGQGTRLTVV.

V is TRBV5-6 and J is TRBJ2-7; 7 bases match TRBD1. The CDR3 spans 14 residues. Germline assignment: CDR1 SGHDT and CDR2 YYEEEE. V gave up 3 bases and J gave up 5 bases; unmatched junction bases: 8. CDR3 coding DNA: TGTGCCAGCAGCTCAAGGGGGCTTCTCAACGAGCAGTACTTC. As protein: CASSSRGLLNEQYF.

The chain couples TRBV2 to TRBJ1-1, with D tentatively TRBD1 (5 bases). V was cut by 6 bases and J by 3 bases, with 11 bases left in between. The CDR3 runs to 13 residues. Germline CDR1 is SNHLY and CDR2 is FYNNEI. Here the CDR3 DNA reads TGTGCCAGCAGCCTCCAGGGATACACTGAAGCTTTCTTT. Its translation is CASSLQGYTEAFF.